This T cell receptor beta chain appears in the sequencing data of a study of post-analysis software for immune sequencing data (dated by TCRdb to 2015 to 2017). Turning to the overall study: Disease courses on record covered relapsing-remitting, secondary progressive and progressive-relapsing multiple sclerosis, though some patients had no subtype annotation. The patient repertoires were set against about eleven previously published healthy control repertoires from donors whose ages ranged from roughly 6 to 25 years. A subset of samples was prepared in parallel using single-end sample barcoding, then pooled and co-amplified after Illumina adapter ligation. Summary of the overall study and its limitations: The control group was slightly older than the multiple sclerosis patient group. Multiple sclerosis patients had significantly lower normalized Chao1 diversity than controls, a result that suggests substantial peripheral T-cell clonal expansion. Significantly higher frequencies in patients than in controls were found for five or six TRBV segments, including TRBV5-6, TRBV5-1 and TRBV20-1. When samples were clustered directly using the F measure, samples prepared in the same batch co-clustered strongly, which prompted a batch-effect correction.

The CDR3 runs 10 amino acids, cysteine and phenylalanine included. Only the CDR3 portion is preserved as DNA: 30 bases, with reading frame beginning at the first base. Based on the germline V gene, the CDR1 and CDR2 sequences are SQVTM and ANQGSEA. The trim is 5 bases for V and 7 bases for J, with a gap of 6 bases between the germline ends. To demonstrate the VDJtools post-analysis software, TCR beta repertoires were profiled from the peripheral blood of 10 to 15 young patients with multiple sclerosis. The multiple sclerosis patients were children and adolescents ranging in age from roughly 6 to 15 years. Library creation used PCR. The sequencing machine was an Illumina HiSeq 2500. To reduce PCR and sequencing biases, unique molecular identifiers were built into the TCR beta cDNA libraries. Every 1 to 10 million input T cells yielded roughly 500,000 cDNA molecules, meaning each molecule approximated one T cell. The same protocol used for the earlier healthy control dataset was applied to prepare and sequence the patient libraries. Samples belonging to the same batch were prepared together, multiplexed and sequenced on a shared HiSeq lane. Turning to the authors' computational methods: MIGEC handled the raw barcoded reads, throwing out single-read molecular identifier groups before consensus assembly and CDR3 extraction. VDJtools was used for post-analysis of the clonotype tables, with diversity normalized by down-sampling every dataset to the smallest sample size. To correct batch-related cross-sample contamination, repertoire overlap clustering matched CDR3 amino acid sequences but not nucleotide sequences. TCRdb trimmed the raw reads at Q25, called clones with MiXCR and kept productive beta chains. Identical CDR3 protein sequences are pooled into one entry, listed with their most common genes and DNA. In this record, the V and J calls reflect TCRdb's handling and not the investigators' own analysis. The sample has around 400,000 distinct CDR3 sequences on record, approximately 38% of them singletons. Jointly, the top ten make up less than 8% of the sample.

This clonotype has only a few counts. What this receptor recognizes is not known. No quality values exist for individual bases; no much larger clone is one base distant. Sequenced: blood. Rearrangement joined TRBV29-1 to TRBJ2-1, with the D gene not clear enough to name. The TCR originated in a girl aged 2 to 9 with multiple sclerosis. The CDR3 protein is CSVTLNEQFF. The DNA sequence is as follows: TGCAGCGTTACGTTGAATGAGCAGTTCTTC.